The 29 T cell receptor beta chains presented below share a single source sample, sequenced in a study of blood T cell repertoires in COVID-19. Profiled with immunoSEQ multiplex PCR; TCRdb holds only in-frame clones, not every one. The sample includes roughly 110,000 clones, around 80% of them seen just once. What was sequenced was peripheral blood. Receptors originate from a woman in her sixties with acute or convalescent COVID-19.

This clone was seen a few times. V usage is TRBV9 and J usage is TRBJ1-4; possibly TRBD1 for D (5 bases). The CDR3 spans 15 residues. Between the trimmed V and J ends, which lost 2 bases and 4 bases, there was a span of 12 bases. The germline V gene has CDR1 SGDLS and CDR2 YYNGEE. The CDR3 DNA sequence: TGTGCCAGCAGCGTTAGAGACAGTTTTAATGAAAAACTGTTTTTT. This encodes CASSVRDSFNEKLFF.

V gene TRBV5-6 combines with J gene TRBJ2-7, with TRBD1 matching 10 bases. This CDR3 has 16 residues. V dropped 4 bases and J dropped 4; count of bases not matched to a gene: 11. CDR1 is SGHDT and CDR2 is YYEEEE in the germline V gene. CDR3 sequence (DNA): TGTGCCAGCAGCATGGGACAGGGGATCAAAGGGTACGAGCAGTACTTC. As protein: CASSMGQGIKGYEQYF.

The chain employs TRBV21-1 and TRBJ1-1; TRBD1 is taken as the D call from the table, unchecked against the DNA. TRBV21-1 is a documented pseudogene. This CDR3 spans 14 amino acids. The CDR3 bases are TGTGCCAGCAGCAGTGGGACAGGGGGCATTGAAGCTTTCTTT. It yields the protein CASSSGTGGIEAFF.

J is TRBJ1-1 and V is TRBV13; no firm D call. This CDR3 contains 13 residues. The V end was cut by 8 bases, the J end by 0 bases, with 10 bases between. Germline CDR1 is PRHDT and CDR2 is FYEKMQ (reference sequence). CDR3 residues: CASSGFMNTEAFF. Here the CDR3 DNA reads TGTGCCAGCTCCGGGTTTATGAACACTGAAGCTTTCTTT.

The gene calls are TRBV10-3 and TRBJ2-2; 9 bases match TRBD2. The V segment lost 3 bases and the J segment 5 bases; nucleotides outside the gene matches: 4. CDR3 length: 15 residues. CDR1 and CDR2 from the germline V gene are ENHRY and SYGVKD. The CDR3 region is CAISDRLAATGELFF. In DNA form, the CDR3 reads TGTGCCATCAGTGATCGACTAGCGGCTACCGGGGAGCTGTTTTTT.

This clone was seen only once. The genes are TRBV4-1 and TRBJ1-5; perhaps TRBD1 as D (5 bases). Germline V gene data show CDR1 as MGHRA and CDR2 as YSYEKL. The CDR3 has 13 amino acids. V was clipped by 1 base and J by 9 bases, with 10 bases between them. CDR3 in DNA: TGCGCCAGCAGCCAAGTAGGGGTTACGCCCCAGCATTTT. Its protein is CASSQVGVTPQHF.

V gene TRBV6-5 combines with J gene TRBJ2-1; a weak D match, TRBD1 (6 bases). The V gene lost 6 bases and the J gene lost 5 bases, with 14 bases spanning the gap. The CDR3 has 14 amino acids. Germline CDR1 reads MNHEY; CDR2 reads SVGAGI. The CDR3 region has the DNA TGTGCCAGCAGCACCCAGGGGCTCGACAATGAGCAGTTCTTC. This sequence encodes CASSTQGLDNEQFF.

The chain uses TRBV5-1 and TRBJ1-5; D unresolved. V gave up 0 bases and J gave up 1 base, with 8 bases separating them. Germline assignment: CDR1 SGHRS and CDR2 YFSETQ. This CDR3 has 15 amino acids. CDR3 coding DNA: TGCGCCAGCAGCTTGGCTGGGCAGAGCAATCAGCCCCAGCATTTT. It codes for CASSLAGQSNQPQHF.

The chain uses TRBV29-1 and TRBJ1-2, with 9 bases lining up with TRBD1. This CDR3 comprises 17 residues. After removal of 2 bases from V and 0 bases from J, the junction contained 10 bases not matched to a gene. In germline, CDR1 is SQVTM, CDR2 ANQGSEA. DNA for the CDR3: TGCAGCGTTGAAAGGGACAGGGAACATGGGGCTAACTATGGCTACACCTTC. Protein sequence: CSVERDREHGANYGYTF.

This CDR3 is CASSVTGYEQYF. The CDR3 nucleotides read TGTGCCAGCAGTGTGACAGGATACGAGCAGTACTTC. J is TRBJ2-7 and V is TRBV2; D possibly corresponds to TRBD1 (6 bases). V dropped 4 bases and J dropped 4 bases, with 8 bases sitting between them. From germline, CDR1 is SNHLY and CDR2 FYNNEI. The CDR3 totals 12 residues.

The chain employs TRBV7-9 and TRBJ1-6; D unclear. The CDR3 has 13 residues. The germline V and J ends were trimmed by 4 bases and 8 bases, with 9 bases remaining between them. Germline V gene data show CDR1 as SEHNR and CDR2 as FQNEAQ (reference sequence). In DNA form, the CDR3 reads TGTGCCAGCAGCTCCCGGGGAGATTCACCCCTCCACTTT. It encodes CASSSRGDSPLHF.

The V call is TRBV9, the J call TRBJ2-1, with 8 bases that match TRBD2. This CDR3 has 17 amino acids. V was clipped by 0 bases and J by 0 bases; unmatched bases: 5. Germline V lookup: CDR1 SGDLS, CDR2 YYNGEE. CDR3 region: CASSVVGRASSYNEQFF. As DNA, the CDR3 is TGTGCCAGCAGCGTAGTCGGGAGGGCCAGCTCCTACAATGAGCAGTTCTTC.

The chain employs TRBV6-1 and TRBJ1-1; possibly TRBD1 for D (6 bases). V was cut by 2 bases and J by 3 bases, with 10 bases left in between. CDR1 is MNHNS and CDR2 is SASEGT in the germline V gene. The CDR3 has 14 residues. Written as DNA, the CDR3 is TGTGCCAGCAGTGAAACAGGGTGGGACACTGAAGCTTTCTTT. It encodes CASSETGWDTEAFF.

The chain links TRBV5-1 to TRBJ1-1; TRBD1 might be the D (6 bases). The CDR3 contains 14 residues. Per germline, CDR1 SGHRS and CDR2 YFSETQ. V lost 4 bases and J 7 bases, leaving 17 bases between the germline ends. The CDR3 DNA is TGCGCCAGCAGCAATACACCTGCGACAGGTGAAGCTTTCTTT. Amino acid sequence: CASSNTPATGEAFF.

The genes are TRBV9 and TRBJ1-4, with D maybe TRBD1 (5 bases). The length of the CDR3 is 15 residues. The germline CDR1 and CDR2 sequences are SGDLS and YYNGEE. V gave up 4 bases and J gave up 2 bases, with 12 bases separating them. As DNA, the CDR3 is TGTGCCAGCAGCCCCCACAGGTCGACTAATGAAAAACTGTTTTTT. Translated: CASSPHRSTNEKLFF.

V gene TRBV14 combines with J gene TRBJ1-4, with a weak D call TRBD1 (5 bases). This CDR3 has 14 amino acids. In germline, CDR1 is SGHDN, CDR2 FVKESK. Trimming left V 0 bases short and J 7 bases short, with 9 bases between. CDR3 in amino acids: CASSQDYGAEKLFF. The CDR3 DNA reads TGTGCCAGCAGCCAAGATTATGGGGCTGAAAAACTGTTTTTT. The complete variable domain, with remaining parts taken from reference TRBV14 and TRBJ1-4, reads EAGVTQFPSHSVIEKGQTVTLRCDPISGHDNLYWYRRVMGKEIKFLLHFVKESKQDESGMPNNRFLAERTGGTYSTLKVQPAELEDSGVYFCASSQDYGAEKLFFGSGTQLSVL.

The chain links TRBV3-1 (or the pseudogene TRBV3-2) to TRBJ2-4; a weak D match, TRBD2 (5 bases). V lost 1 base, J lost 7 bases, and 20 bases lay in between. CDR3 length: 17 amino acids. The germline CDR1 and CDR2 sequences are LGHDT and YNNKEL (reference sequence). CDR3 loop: CASSQVRNREFQNIQYF. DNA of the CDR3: TGTGCCAGCAGCCAAGTACGCAACCGGGAATTCCAGAACATTCAGTACTTC.

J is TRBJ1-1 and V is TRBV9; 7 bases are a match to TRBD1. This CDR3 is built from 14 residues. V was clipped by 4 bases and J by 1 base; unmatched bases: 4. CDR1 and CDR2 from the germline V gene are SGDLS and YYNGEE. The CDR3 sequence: CASSIGTANTEAFF. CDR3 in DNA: TGTGCCAGCAGCATTGGGACAGCGAACACTGAAGCTTTCTTT.

The CDR3, as DNA: TGCGCCAGCAGCTTGGGACTAGCGGGGGACGGCCAAGAGACCCAGTACTTC. The encoded protein is CASSLGLAGDGQETQYF. J is TRBJ2-5 and V is TRBV5-1, with 12 bases lining up with TRBD2. CDR1 and CDR2 from the germline V gene are SGHRS and YFSETQ. J lost 1 base, V lost 0 bases, and 4 bases had no gene match. The CDR3 is 17 residues long.

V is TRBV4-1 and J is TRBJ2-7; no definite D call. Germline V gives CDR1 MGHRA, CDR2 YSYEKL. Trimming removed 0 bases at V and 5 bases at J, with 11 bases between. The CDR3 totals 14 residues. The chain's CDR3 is CASSQDTSIDEQYF. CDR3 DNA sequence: TGCGCCAGCAGCCAAGATACGAGTATCGACGAGCAGTACTTC.

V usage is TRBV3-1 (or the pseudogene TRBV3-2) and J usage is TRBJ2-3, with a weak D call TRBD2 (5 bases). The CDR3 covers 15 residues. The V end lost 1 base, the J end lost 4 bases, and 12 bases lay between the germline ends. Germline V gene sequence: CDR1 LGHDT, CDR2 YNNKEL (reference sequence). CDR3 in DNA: TGTGCCAGCAGCCAAGTGGTCGGGGTGGCAGATACGCAGTATTTT. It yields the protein CASSQVVGVADTQYF.

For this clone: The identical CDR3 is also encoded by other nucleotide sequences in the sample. CDR3 residues: CSVGRQGETQYF. The CDR3 nucleotides are TGCAGCGTAGGGCGACAGGGGGAGACCCAGTACTTC. The chain links TRBV29-1 to TRBJ2-5; 8 nucleotides agree with TRBD1. CDR1 is SQVTM, CDR2 ANQGSEA, per germline. CDR3 length: 12 amino acids. J gave up 5 bases and V 6 bases, and 5 bases lay outside the gene matches.

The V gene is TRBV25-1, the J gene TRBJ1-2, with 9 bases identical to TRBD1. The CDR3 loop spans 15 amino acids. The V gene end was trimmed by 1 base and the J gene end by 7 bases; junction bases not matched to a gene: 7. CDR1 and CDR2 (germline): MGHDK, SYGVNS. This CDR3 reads CASSEFGTGKGGYTF. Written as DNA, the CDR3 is TGTGCCAGCAGTGAATTTGGGACAGGGAAGGGTGGCTACACCTTC.

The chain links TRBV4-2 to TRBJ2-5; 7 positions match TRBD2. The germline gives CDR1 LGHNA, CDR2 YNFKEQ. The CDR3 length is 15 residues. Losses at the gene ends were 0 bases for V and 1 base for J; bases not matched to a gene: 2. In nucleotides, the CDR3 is TGTGCCAGCAGCCAAGACCGGGAGGTCCAAGAGACCCAGTACTTC. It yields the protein CASSQDREVQETQYF.

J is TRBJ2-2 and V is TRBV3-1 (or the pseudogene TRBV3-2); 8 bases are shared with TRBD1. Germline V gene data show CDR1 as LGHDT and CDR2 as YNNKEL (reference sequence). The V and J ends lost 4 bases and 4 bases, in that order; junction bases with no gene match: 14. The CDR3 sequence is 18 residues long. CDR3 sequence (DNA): TGTGCCAGCAGCCCCGGACAGGGAGGACAATCTGGCACCGGGGAGCTGTTTTTT. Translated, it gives CASSPGQGGQSGTGELFF.

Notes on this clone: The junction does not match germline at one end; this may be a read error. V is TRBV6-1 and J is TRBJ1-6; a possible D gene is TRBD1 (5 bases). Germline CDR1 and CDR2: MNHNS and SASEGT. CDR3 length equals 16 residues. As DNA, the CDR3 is TGTGCCAGCCGTGAGGAGGGATTGAGGGGAAATTCACCCCTCCACTTT. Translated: CASREEGLRGNSPLHF.

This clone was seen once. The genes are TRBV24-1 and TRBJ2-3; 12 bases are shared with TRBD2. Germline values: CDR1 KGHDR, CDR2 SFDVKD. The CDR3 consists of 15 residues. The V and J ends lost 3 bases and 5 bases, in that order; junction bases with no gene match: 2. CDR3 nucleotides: TGTGCCACCAGTGATCCGGGACTAGCGGGAGATACGCAGTATTTT. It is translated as CATSDPGLAGDTQYF.

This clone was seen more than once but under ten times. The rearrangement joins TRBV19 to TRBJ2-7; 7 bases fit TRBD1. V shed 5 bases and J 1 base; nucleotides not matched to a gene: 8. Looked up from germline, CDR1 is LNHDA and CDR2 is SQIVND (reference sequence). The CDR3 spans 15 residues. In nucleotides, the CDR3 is TGTGCCAGTAGTCTCAACAGGGGAGATTCCTACGAGCAGTACTTC. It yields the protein CASSLNRGDSYEQYF. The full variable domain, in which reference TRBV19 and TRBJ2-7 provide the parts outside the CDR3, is DGGITQSPKYLFRKEGQNVTLSCEQNLNHDAMYWYRQDPGQGLRLIYYSQIVNDFQKGDIAEGYSVSREKKESFPLTVTSAQKNPTAFYLCASSLNRGDSYEQYFGPGTRLTVT.

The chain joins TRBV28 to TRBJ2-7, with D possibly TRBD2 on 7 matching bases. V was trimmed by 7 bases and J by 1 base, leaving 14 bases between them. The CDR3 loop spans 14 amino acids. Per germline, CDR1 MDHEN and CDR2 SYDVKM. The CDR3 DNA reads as TGTGCCAGCATGACCGCGGGGGCGTCCTACGAGCAGTACTTC. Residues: CASMTAGASYEQYF.